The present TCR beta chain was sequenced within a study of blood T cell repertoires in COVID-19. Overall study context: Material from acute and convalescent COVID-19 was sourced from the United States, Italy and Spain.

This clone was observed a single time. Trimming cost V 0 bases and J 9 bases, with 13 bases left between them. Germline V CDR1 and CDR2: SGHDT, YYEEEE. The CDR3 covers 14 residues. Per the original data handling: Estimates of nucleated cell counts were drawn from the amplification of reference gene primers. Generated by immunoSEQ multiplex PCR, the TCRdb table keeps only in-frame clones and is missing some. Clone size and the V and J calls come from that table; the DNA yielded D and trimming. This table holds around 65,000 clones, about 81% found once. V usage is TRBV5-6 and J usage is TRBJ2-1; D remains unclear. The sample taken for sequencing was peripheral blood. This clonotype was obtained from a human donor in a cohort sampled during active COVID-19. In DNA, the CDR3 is TGTGCCAGCAGCTTGGTATTAGTAGATTCTGAGCAGTTCTTC. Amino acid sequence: CASSLVLVDSEQFF. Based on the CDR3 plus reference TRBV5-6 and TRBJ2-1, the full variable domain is DAGVTQSPTHLIKTRGQQVTLRCSPKSGHDTVSWYQQALGQGPQFIFQYYEEEERQRGNFPDRFSGHQFPNYSSELNVNALLLGDSALYLCASSLVLVDSEQFFGPGTRLTVL.